This T cell receptor beta chain was documented in a study of CD8 T cells in ankylosing spondylitis. General study points: Prior work had noted some motif variants in reactive arthritis blood and synovial fluid. With a CD8+ phenotype, disease-linked clones were relatively rare in peripheral blood. Within ankylosing spondylitis blood, a TCR beta motif made up of eight highly homologous variants appeared to be characteristic.

This clonotype was found many times. Its antigen remains unidentified. The ends were cut back, 7 bases at V and 3 bases at J, with 22 bases in the middle. The CDR3 covers 16 residues. Library preparation for TCR beta used quantitative 5'-RACE with molecular barcodes. In TCRdb, the 5' RACE reads were re-called with MiXCR into one record per CDR3 protein. There are 200,000 to 300,000 distinct CDR3 sequences in the sample; more than 9% occur only once, and approximately 2.5% lies in the top ten. V gene TRBV6-7 combines with J gene TRBJ2-7; D remains ambiguous. Being an ORF, TRBV6-7 has a function that is uncertain. This receptor was identified in a male donor with ankylosing spondylitis or in good health (not recorded which). Sequencing used blood, either unsorted or a sorted T cell fraction (not recorded which). The CDR3 region has the DNA TGTGCCAGCAATCCGTTCCCGGATAAGCTAATCTACGAGCAGTACTTC. It translates to CASNPFPDKLIYEQYF.